This T cell receptor beta chain was sequenced for a study of shared clonotypes between healthy human individuals. Using immunoSEQ multiplex PCR, the repertoire was profiled, and TCRdb retains in-frame clones only, with some absent. The data contain approximately 1.9 million clones, roughly 95% of them singletons. CD45RO-negative CD8 cells positively selected for CCR7 made up the naive population, which excluded terminally differentiated effector memory CD45RA+ cells. As concerns this clone: The antigen remains unidentified. A read error may account for a junction end that differs from germline.

Study results and caveats: Non-shared clonotypes had lower generation probabilities than clonotypes shared by all four sorted-subset donors. Naive CD4 clonotypes were shared across several donors at roughly 5%.

This CDR3 region has 13 residues. In germline, CDR1 is SEHNR, CDR2 FQNEAQ (reference sequence). This chain links TRBV7-9 with TRBJ2-7; 7 bases map to TRBD2. The TCR comes from a man younger than 30 in good health. Some clones in this sample may be carry-over from other donors' samples. Source material: naive CD8+ T cells from PBMCs. The CDR3 sequence: CASSLASGFLSDF. The CDR3 DNA sequence: TGTGCCAGCAGCTTAGCTAGCGGGTTCCTCTCGGACTTC.